The next 11 T cell receptor beta chains were all read from a single sample in a study of T cell responses to AZD1222 COVID-19 vaccine. The table came from immunoSEQ multiplex PCR; TCRdb's copy has only in-frame clones and leaves some out. The sample contains about 270,000 clones, approximately 94% of which appear only once. This specimen consisted of peripheral blood, obtained 28 days after the second AZD1222 dose. The receptors originated from an adult who received the AZD1222 COVID-19 vaccine.

The genes are TRBV20-1 and TRBJ1-2; TRBD1 is a possible D gene (6 bases). Per the germline V gene, CDR1 is DFQATT and CDR2 is SNEGSKA (reference sequence). The length of the CDR3 is 16 residues. Trimming shortened V by 3 bases and J by 3 bases, and 20 bases separated the two germline ends. The CDR3 reads CSASSRGGAGDYGYTF. CDR3 DNA sequence: TGCAGTGCTAGTTCGCGCGGGGGCGCAGGTGACTATGGCTACACCTTC.

This clone was seen only once. This sequence joins TRBV9 and TRBJ2-2; no firm D call. The CDR3 extends over 15 amino acids. V lost 4 bases and J lost 0, with 10 bases in between. Germline V gene data show CDR1 as SGDLS and CDR2 as YYNGEE. Written as DNA, the CDR3 is TGTGCCAGCAGCCCGGGTCATTCGAACACCGGGGAGCTGTTTTTT. Translation gives CASSPGHSNTGELFF.

This clone was detected only once. The chain links TRBV28 to TRBJ1-5; 10 nucleotides align to TRBD1. CDR1 is MDHEN, CDR2 SYDVKM, per germline. The CDR3 extends over 15 amino acids. Trimming at V came to 4 bases and at J to 7 bases, leaving 7 bases not matched to a gene. The CDR3 spells CASSSGQGNEQPQHF. CDR3 sequence (DNA): TGTGCCAGCAGTTCGGGACAGGGGAACGAACAGCCCCAGCATTTT.

The chain links TRBV24-1 to TRBJ1-4; unclear D gene. V gave up 7 bases and J gave up 2 bases, with 7 bases separating them. Germline V gene data show CDR1 as KGHDR and CDR2 as SFDVKD. The length of the CDR3 is 13 residues. The DNA for the CDR3 is TGTGCCACCAGCGATCCGACTAATGAAAAACTGTTTTTT. This sequence encodes CATSDPTNEKLFF.

The J gene is TRBJ1-1, the V gene TRBV12-3 or TRBV12-4; D call uncertain. Trimming removed 0 bases at V and 10 bases at J, with 6 bases between. The CDR3 contains 11 residues. The CDR3 spells CASSLAPGAFF. DNA of the CDR3: TGTGCCAGCAGTTTAGCCCCGGGAGCTTTCTTT.

CDR3 bases: TGTGCCAGCAGCCAAGATAGGCTAGCGGGAGGCACAGATACGCAGTATTTT. It yields the protein CASSQDRLAGGTDTQYF. The J gene is TRBJ2-3, the V gene TRBV3-1 (or the pseudogene TRBV3-2), with 10 bases matching TRBD2. With 0 bases clipped from V and 1 base from J, the junction kept 4 bases outside the gene matches. Germline lookup yields CDR1 LGHDT and CDR2 YNNKEL (reference sequence). The CDR3 is made up of 17 amino acids.

The V gene is TRBV6-5, the J gene TRBJ2-7; 7 bases align to TRBD1. Germline-derived CDR1 and CDR2 are MNHEY and SVGAGI. V was pared by 2 bases and J by 3 bases, with 7 bases of the junction left unmatched. The CDR3 sequence is 15 residues long. The CDR3 nucleotides are TGTGCCAGCAGTTACGCAGGGGGTGCTAACTACGAGCAGTACTTC. Translation gives CASSYAGGANYEQYF.

The chain couples TRBV6-6 to TRBJ1-4; a weak D match, TRBD1 (6 bases). V was trimmed by 0 bases and J by 4 bases, leaving 9 bases between them. The CDR3 is 15 amino acids. Germline V gives CDR1 MNHNY, CDR2 SVGAGI (reference sequence). The CDR3 sequence is CASSYSGGSNEKLFF. In DNA, the CDR3 is TGTGCCAGCAGTTACTCGGGGGGCAGTAATGAAAAACTGTTTTTT.

This clone appeared a single time. The gene calls are TRBV3-1 (or the pseudogene TRBV3-2) and TRBJ1-2, with a tentative D call TRBD1 (5 bases). The CDR3 loop spans 14 amino acids. V shed 0 bases and J shed 8 bases, with 13 bases lying between them. Germline V gives CDR1 LGHDT, CDR2 YNNKEL (reference sequence). This CDR3 reads CASSQDVGVGGYTF. The CDR3 bases are TGTGCCAGCAGCCAAGATGTAGGGGTGGGAGGCTACACCTTC.

The chain recombines TRBV5-1 with TRBJ1-2; D is perhaps TRBD1 (5 bases). Germline CDR1 is SGHRS and CDR2 is YFSETQ. The V gene lost 4 bases and the J gene lost 0 bases, with 10 bases spanning the gap. The CDR3 length is 14 residues. The CDR3: CASSPGGANYGYTF. The CDR3 bases are TGCGCCAGCAGCCCGGGGGGGGCTAACTATGGCTACACCTTC.

This clone was seen once. For the CDR3, the DNA is TGTGCCAGCAGCTTGCCTTCAGGGTACGAGCAGTACTTC. It translates to CASSLPSGYEQYF. This chain uses TRBV5-4 with TRBJ2-7; perhaps TRBD1 as D (5 bases). CDR1 is SGHNT, CDR2 YYREEE, per germline (reference sequence). The CDR3 sequence is 13 residues long. The germline V and J ends were trimmed by 1 base and 4 bases, with 9 bases remaining between them.